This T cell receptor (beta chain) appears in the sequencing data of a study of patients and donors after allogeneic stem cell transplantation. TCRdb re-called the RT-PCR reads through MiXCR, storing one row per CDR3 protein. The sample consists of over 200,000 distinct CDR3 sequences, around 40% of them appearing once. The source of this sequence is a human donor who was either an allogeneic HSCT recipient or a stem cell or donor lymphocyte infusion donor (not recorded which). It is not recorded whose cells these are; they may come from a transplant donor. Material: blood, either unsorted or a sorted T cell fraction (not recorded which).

The CDR3 is CASSLVGTTDTQYF. In DNA form, the CDR3 reads TGCGCCAGCAGCTTGGTGGGGACCACAGATACGCAGTATTTT. The J gene is TRBJ2-3, the V gene TRBV5-1; perhaps D is TRBD1 or TRBD2 (5 bases each). Trimming took 0 bases from V and 2 from J, leaving 7 bases between them. The CDR3 length is 14 residues. Germline loops: CDR1 SGHRS, CDR2 YFSETQ.